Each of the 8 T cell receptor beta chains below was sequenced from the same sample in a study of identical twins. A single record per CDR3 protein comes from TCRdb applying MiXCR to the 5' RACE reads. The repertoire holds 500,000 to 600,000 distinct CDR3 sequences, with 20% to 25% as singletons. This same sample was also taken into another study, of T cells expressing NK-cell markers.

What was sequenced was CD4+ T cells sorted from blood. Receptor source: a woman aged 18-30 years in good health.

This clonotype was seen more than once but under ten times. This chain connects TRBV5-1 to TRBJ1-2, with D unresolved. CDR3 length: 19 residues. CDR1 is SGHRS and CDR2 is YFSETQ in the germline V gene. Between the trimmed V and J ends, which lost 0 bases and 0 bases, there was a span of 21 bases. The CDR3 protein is CASSLGYLGSRTSNYGYTF. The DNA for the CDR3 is TGCGCCAGCAGCTTGGGGTATCTGGGATCGAGGACCTCTAACTATGGCTACACCTTC.

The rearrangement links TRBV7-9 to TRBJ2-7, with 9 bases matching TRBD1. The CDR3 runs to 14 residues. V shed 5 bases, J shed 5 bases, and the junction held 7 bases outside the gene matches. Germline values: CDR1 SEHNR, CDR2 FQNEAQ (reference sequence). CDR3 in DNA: TGTGCCAGCAGCGAAGGGACAGGGTGGAACGAGCAGTACTTC. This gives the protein CASSEGTGWNEQYF.

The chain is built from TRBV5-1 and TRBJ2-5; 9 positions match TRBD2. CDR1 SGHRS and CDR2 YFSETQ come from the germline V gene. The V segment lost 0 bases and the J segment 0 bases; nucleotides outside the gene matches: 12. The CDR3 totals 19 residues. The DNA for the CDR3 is TGCGCCAGCAGCTTGGAAGGATGGAATGCGGGGGGGTACCAAGAGACCCAGTACTTC. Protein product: CASSLEGWNAGGYQETQYF.

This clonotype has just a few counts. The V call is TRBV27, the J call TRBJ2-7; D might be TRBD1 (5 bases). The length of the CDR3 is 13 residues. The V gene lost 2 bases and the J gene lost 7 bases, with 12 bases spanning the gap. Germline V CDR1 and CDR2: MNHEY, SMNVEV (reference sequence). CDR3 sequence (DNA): TGTGCCAGCAGTTTAGGGGCTGGTAGTGAGCAGTACTTC. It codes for CASSLGAGSEQYF.

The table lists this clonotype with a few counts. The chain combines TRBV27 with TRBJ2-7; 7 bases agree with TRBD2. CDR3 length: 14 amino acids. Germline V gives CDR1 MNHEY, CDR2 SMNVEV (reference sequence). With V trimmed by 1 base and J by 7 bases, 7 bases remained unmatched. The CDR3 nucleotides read TGTGCCAGCAGTTTATACAGCGGGACGGGTGAGCAGTACTTC. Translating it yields CASSLYSGTGEQYF.

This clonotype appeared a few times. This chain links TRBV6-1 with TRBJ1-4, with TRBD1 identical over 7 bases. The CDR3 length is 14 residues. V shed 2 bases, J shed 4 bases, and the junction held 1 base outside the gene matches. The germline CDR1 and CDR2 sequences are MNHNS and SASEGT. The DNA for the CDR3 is TGTGCCAGCAGTGAAAGGGGGCGTAATGAAAAACTGTTTTTT. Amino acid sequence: CASSERGRNEKLFF.

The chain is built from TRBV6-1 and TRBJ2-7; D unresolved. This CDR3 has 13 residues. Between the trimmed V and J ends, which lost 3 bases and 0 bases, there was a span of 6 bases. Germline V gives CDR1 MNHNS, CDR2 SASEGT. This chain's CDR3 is CASSDERSYEQYF. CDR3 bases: TGTGCCAGCAGTGATGAGCGCTCCTACGAGCAGTACTTC.

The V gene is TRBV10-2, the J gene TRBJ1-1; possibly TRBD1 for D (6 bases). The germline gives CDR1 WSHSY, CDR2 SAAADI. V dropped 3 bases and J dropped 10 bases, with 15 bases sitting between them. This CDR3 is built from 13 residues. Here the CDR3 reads CASSETTGSGAFF. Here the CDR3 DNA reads TGCGCCAGCAGTGAAACGACAGGTAGTGGAGCTTTCTTT.